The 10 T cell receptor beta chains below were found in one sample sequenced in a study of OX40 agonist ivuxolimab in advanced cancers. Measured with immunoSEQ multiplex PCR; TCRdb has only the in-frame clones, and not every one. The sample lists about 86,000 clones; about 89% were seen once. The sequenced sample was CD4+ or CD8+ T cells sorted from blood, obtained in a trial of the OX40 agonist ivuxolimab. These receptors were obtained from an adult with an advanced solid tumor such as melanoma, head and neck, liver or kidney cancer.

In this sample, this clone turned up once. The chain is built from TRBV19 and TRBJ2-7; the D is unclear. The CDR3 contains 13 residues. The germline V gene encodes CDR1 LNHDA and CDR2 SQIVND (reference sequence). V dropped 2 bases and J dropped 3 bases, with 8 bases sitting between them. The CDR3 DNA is TGTGCCAGTAGTATAACAGTTCTCTACGAGCAGTACTTC. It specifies CASSITVLYEQYF.

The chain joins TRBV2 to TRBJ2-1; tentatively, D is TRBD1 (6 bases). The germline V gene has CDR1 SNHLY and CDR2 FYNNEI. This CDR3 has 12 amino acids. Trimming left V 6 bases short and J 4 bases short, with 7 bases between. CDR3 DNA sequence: TGTGCCAGCAGCACAGGGTACAATGAGCAGTTCTTC. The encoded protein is CASSTGYNEQFF.

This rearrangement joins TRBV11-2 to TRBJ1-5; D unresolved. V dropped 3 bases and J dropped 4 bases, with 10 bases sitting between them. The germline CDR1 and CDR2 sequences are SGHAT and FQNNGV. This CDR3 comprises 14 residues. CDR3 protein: CASSFSGVNQPQHF. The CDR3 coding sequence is TGTGCCAGCAGCTTCTCCGGGGTAAATCAGCCCCAGCATTTT.

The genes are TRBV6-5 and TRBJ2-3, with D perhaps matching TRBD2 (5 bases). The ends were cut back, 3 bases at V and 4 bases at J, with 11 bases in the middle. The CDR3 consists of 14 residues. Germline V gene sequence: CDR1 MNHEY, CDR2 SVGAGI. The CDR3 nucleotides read TGTGCCAGCAGTTATGGTATCGGGGCAGATACGCAGTATTTT. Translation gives CASSYGIGADTQYF.

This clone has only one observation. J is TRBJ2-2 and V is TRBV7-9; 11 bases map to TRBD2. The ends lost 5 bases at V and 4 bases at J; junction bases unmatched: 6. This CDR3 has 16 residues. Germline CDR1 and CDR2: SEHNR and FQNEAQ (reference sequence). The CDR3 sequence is CASSPSGTSGTGELFF. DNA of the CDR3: TGTGCCAGCAGCCCGTCCGGGACTAGCGGCACCGGGGAGCTGTTTTTT.

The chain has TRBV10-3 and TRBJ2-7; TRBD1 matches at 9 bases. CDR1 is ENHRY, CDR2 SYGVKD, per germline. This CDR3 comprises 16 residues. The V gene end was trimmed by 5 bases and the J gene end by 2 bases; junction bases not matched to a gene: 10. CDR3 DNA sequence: TGTGCCATCAGTTTAGGGACAGGGAAACGGACCTACGAGCAGTACTTC. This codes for CAISLGTGKRTYEQYF.

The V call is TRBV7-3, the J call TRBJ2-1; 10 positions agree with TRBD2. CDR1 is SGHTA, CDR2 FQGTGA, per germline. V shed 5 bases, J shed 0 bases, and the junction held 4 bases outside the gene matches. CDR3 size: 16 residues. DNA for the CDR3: TGTGCCAGCAGCCCGGGACTAGCGAGCTCCTACAATGAGCAGTTCTTC. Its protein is CASSPGLASSYNEQFF.

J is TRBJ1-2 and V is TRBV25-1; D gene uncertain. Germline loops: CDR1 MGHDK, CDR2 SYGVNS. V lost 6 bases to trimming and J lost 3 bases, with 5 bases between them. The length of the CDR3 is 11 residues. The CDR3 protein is CASRTYYGYTF. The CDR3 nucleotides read TGTGCCAGCAGGACATACTATGGCTACACCTTC.

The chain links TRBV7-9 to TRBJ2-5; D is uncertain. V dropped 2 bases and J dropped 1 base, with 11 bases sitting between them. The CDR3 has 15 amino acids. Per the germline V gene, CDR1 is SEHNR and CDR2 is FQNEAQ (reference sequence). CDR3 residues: CASSLYVASQETQYF. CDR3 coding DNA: TGTGCCAGCAGCTTATACGTAGCAAGCCAAGAGACCCAGTACTTC.

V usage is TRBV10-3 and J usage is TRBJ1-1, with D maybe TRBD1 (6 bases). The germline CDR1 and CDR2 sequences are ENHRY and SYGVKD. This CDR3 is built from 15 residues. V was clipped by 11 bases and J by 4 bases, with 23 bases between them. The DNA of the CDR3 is TGTGCCTCAAACGGGGGGCAAGGCGTGGGCACTGAAGCTTTCTTT. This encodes CASNGGQGVGTEAFF.